A single sample gave rise to the 19 T cell receptor beta chains below, sequenced in a study of blood T cells in healthy people across ages. Through a sample-barcoded 5' primer and a J-beta primer mix, a second PCR was run for about 6 to 12 cycles. MiXCR, applied by TCRdb to the 5' RACE reads, yields one record per CDR3 protein. The top ten clones hold around 21% of a sample with about 970,000 distinct CDR3 sequences, approximately 50% of them seen once. The specimen was blood. These receptors all stem from a woman in her fifties or sixties in good health.

CDR3 sequence (DNA): TGTGCCAGCACCGGGACTAATGACTACGAGCAGTACTTC. This translates into CASTGTNDYEQYF. The chain links TRBV28 to TRBJ2-7, with 7 nucleotides matching TRBD2. Per germline, CDR1 MDHEN and CDR2 SYDVKM. V dropped 7 bases and J dropped 3; count of bases not matched to a gene: 6. This CDR3 has 13 amino acids.

For this clonotype: Just one base apart from a much larger clone, this may be a read error. The gene calls are TRBV7-2 and TRBJ2-1; D is unresolved. The J call is uncertain, as TRBJ2-7 better fits the DNA end. CDR3 length: 13 amino acids. Germline CDR1 and CDR2: SGHTA and FQGNSA. CDR3 amino acids: CASSLSSYNEQYF. CDR3 DNA sequence: TGTGCCAGCAGCCTGAGCTCCTACAATGAGCAGTACTTC.

This clonotype has just a few counts. The rearrangement joins TRBV29-1 to TRBJ1-2; 8 bases line up with TRBD1. Germline CDR1 is SQVTM and CDR2 is ANQGSEA. V shed 1 base and J 3 bases; nucleotides not matched to a gene: 10. The CDR3 has 16 amino acids. The CDR3 reads CSVEGRSTGEDYGYTF. CDR3 in DNA: TGCAGCGTTGAAGGAAGGTCGACAGGGGAGGACTATGGCTACACCTTC.

V usage is TRBV3-1 and J usage is TRBJ2-4; 12 bases are shared with TRBD2. The last part of the DNA fits TRBJ2-7 better; the J call may be wrong. Germline V gene data show CDR1 as LGHDT and CDR2 as YNNKEL (reference sequence). The CDR3 has 16 amino acids. This CDR3 reads CASSQGLAGVAYEQYF. DNA for the CDR3: TGTGCCAGCAGCCAAGGACTAGCGGGAGTGGCTTACGAGCAGTACTTC.

The chain has TRBV4-1 and TRBJ2-3; possibly TRBD1 for D (6 bases). Germline V gives CDR1 MGHRA, CDR2 YSYEKL. Between the trimmed V and J ends, which lost 4 bases and 4 bases, there was a span of 12 bases. The CDR3 spans 14 residues. CDR3 DNA sequence: TGCGCCAGCAGCCCCTTAACAGGGCCAGATACGCAGTATTTT. It yields the protein CASSPLTGPDTQYF.

Details on this clonotype: A much larger clonotype is one base distant, so this may be a read error. The CDR3 sequence is CASNLIGPGPYEQYF. The DNA of the CDR3 is TGTGCCAGCAACTTAATAGGACCGGGGCCCTACGAGCAGTACTTC. The chain is built from TRBV7-2 and TRBJ2-7; D is perhaps TRBD1 or TRBD2 (5 bases each). The CDR3 is 15 residues long. The germline V gene encodes CDR1 SGHTA and CDR2 FQGNSA. The whole variable domain, filled in from reference TRBV7-2 and TRBJ2-7, reads GAGVSQSPSNKVTEKGKDVELRCDPISGHTALYWYRQSLGQGLEFLIYFQGNSAPDKSGLPSDRFSAERTGGSVSTLTIQRTQQEDSAVYLCASNLIGPGPYEQYFGPGTRLTVT.

The chain carries TRBV6-5 and TRBJ2-7; 8 bases agree with TRBD2. After removal of 7 bases from V and 4 bases from J, the junction contained 15 bases not matched to a gene. CDR3 length equals 16 residues. CDR1 MNHEY and CDR2 SVGAGI come from the germline V gene. In DNA form, the CDR3 reads TGTGCCAGCAACGCCGGACTAGCCCTTAGCGGATACGAGCAGTACTTC. Protein: CASNAGLALSGYEQYF.

The V and J genes are TRBV4-1 and TRBJ2-1; 7 bases map to TRBD1. This CDR3 has 15 residues. V shed 1 base and J 8 bases; nucleotides not matched to a gene: 8. Germline CDR1 is MGHRA and CDR2 is YSYEKL. The CDR3 sequence: CASSQATGVRDEQFF. CDR3 coding DNA: TGCGCCAGCAGCCAAGCTACAGGGGTCCGGGATGAGCAGTTCTTC.

V is TRBV12-3 or TRBV12-4 and J is TRBJ1-2, with D hard to call. The CDR3 totals 15 residues. V was clipped by 7 bases and J by 5 bases, with 20 bases between them. The CDR3 is CASTSAPNSLYGYTF. CDR3 nucleotides: TGTGCCAGCACCTCGGCCCCGAACTCCCTTTATGGCTACACCTTC.

This clonotype was counted only a few times. The chain joins TRBV9 to TRBJ2-7; D is ambiguous. The CDR3 sequence is 14 residues long. The V end lost 0 bases, the J end lost 4 bases, and 11 bases lay between the germline ends. Germline CDR1 SGDLS, CDR2 YYNGEE. CDR3 residues: CASSVGGIQYEQYF. The DNA for the CDR3 is TGTGCCAGCAGCGTAGGGGGAATCCAGTACGAGCAGTACTTC.

The chain links TRBV11-2 to TRBJ2-5; 10 bases are a match to TRBD2. The J call may be mistaken, given a closer DNA end match to TRBJ2-7. Per germline, CDR1 SGHAT and CDR2 FQNNGV. The CDR3 spans 15 residues. Written as DNA, the CDR3 is TGTGCCAGCAGCTCACTAGCGGGAAAAGGGTACGAGCAGTACTTC. It encodes CASSSLAGKGYEQYF.

This clonotype was seen more than once but under ten times. This chain joins TRBV4-3 and TRBJ2-3; D uncertain. Germline CDR1 is LGHNA and CDR2 is YSLEER. V was clipped by 0 bases and J by 2 bases, with 12 bases between them. The length of the CDR3 is 16 residues. CDR3 nucleotides: TGCGCCAGCAGCCAAGATAGGGCCGAATACACAGATACGCAGTATTTT. Protein sequence: CASSQDRAEYTDTQYF.

V is TRBV4-1 and J is TRBJ1-2; D is unclear. V was clipped by 4 bases and J by 0 bases, with 12 bases between them. This CDR3 has 15 residues. Germline CDR1 reads MGHRA; CDR2 reads YSYEKL. This CDR3 is CASSRLQLPNYGYTF. The CDR3 DNA reads as TGCGCCAGCAGCCGCCTTCAGCTTCCTAACTATGGCTACACCTTC.

The gene calls are TRBV18 and TRBJ1-1, with 8 bases identical to TRBD1. The CDR3 has 15 amino acids. The trim removed 4 bases at V and 6 bases at J, leaving 10 bases unmatched. CDR1 and CDR2 (germline): KGHSH, LQKENI. CDR3 sequence reads: CASSLSGGAGAEAFF. The CDR3 DNA reads as TGTGCCAGCTCACTATCAGGGGGCGCCGGGGCTGAAGCTTTCTTT.

The chain employs TRBV30 and TRBJ2-1, with TRBD1 matching over 8 bases. Germline V gene sequence: CDR1 GTSNPN, CDR2 SVGIG (reference sequence). Losses at the gene ends were 5 bases for V and 1 base for J; bases not matched to a gene: 4. There are 14 residues in the CDR3. CDR3 residues: CAWQTGASYNEQFF. As DNA, the CDR3 is TGTGCCTGGCAGACAGGGGCGTCCTACAATGAGCAGTTCTTC.

This chain joins TRBV28 and TRBJ2-4; 8 bases match TRBD2. The germline V gene has CDR1 MDHEN and CDR2 SYDVKM. This CDR3 region has 16 residues. The junction had 9 bases not matched to a gene; V was cut back by 7 bases and J by 1 base. The CDR3: CASTETGGPAKNIQYF. The CDR3 DNA is TGTGCCAGCACGGAGACGGGAGGGCCGGCCAAAAACATTCAGTACTTC.

This rearrangement joins TRBV3-1 to TRBJ1-1, with 7 bases lining up with TRBD1. Germline V gene lookup returns CDR1 LGHDT and CDR2 YNNKEL (reference sequence). Unmatched junction bases numbered 4, after V lost 2 bases and J lost 7 bases. The CDR3 sequence is 13 residues long. The CDR3 DNA follows: TGTGCCAGCAGCCAACGACAGGGCCTTGAAGCTTTCTTT. It codes for CASSQRQGLEAFF.

The chain couples TRBV4-2 to TRBJ2-3, with a possible D match to TRBD2 (5 bases). The CDR3 consists of 16 residues. CDR1 is LGHNA, CDR2 YNFKEQ, per germline. V was clipped by 0 bases and J by 8 bases, with 18 bases between them. CDR3 in amino acids: CASSQDLSAVRGTQYF. In DNA form, the CDR3 reads TGTGCCAGCAGCCAAGATCTGTCGGCAGTACGGGGTACGCAGTATTTT.

This clonotype showed up just a few times. The chain carries TRBV4-1 and TRBJ1-1; 7 bases are shared with TRBD1. CDR3 length: 14 amino acids. The germline gives CDR1 MGHRA, CDR2 YSYEKL. V lost 4 bases, J lost 3 bases, and 5 bases stayed unmatched. As DNA, the CDR3 is TGCGCCAGCAGCCCCAGGGGGGGGCACACTGAAGCTTTCTTT. It specifies CASSPRGGHTEAFF.